Listed here is a single T cell receptor (beta chain). As yet, its antigen is unknown. The CDR3 consists of 14 residues. Deletions cut 5 bases from V and 9 bases from J, with 17 bases between. Germline V gives CDR1 SGHTA, CDR2 FQGNSA. This PCR relied on a set of 60 Vbeta primers and 13 Jbeta primers. The data were produced by immunoSEQ multiplex PCR, yet TCRdb's version contains in-frame clones alone and is incomplete. The table includes about 110,000 clones, roughly four fifths detected once. The entry originates in a study of cytomegalovirus exposure and HLA in healthy donors. The wider study: About 80 million unique TCRs, all from HLA-typed donors, were included in an early release of the data. Whole-study findings and limits: Earlier findings revealed that most TCR beta V segments proved productive either about 87% or about 30% of the time. Follow-up analysis seemed to connect common viral pathogens with several of the most significant clusters identified. What TCR beta sequences reportedly achieved was accurate prediction of HLA-A and HLA-B alleles in most subjects.

Material for sequencing was PBMCs. This chain joins TRBV7-2 and TRBJ1-5; a weak D match, TRBD1 (5 bases). The clonotype was recovered from a man aged 50 to 60 in good health and CMV-seronegative. Written as DNA, the CDR3 is TGTGCCAGCAGCCCCCGGGTCGGGGGATGGCCCCAGCATTTT. It encodes CASSPRVGGWPQHF.